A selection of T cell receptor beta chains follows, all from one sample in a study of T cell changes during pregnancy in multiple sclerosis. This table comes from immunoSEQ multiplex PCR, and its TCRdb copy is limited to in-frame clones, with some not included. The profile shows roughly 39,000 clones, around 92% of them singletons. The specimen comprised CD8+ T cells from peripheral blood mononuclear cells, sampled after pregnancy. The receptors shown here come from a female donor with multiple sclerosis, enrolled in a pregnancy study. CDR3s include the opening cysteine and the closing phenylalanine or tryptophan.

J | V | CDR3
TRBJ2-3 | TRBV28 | CASSLSGGGDTQYF
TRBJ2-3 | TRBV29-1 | CSVVGTSGRGGTDTQYF
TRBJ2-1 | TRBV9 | CASSLDRESSYNEQFF
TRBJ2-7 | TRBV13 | CASSPSGTRSGPTYEQYF
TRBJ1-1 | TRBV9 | CASSVGTVNTEAFF
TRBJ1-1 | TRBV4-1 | CASSRYTGTEAFF
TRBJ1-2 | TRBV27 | CASKGDVAANYGYTF
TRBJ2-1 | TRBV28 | CASSLGGSTFF
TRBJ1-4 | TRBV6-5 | CASSYGVTGPNEKLFF
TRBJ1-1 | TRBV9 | CASSVDATSAEAFF
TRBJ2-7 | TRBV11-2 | CASSLEGGPAYEQYF
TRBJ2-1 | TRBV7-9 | CASSGDGSSYNEQFF
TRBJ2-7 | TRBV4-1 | CASSPPKGDYEQYF
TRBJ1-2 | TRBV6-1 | CASSEIGQIYGYTF
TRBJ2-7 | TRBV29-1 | CSVENGQGYEQYF
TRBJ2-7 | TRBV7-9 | CASIGGYEQYF
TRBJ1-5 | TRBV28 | CASSQNPGSSNQPQHF
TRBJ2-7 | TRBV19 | CASGDSPYEQYF
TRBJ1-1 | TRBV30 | CAWSVSGREAFF
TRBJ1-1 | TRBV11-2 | CASSLRRGQDTEAFF
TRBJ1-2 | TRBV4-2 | CASSQAGDAKGYTF
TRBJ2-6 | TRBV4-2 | CASSQDPDSGANVLTF
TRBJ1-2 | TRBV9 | CASSYRGNGYTF
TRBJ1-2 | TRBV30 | CAWSYLGKGYTF
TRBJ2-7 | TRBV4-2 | CASSQRTSGGDEQYF
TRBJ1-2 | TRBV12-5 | CASGLGQGNYGYTF
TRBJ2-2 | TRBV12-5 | CASGSDKGYGTGELFF
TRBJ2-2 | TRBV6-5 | CASSWRRLDGELFF
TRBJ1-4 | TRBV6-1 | CASRATGWFNEKLFF
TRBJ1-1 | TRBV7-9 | CAGGQGNTEAFF
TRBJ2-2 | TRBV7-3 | CASSYKNTGELFF
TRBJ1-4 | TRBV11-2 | CASSPTGANEKLFF
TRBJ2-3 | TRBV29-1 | CSVESGLAGAISSTDTQYF
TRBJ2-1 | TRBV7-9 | CAIGKTYNEQFF
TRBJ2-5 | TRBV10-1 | CASSEGREYQETQYF
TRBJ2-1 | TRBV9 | CASSVEAGGPWEQFF
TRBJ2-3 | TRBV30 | CAWSSSGRTDTQYF
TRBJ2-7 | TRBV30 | CAWSVLDSNYYEQYF
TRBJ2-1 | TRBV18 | CASTGQGGDGEQFF
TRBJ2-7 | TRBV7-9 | CASSSLDYFSYEQYF
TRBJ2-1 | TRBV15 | CATSRDRGDEQFF
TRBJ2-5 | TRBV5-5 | CASSLEGLQKETQYF
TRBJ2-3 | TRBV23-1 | CASTESPGGVPNCSSTDTQYF
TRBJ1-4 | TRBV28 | CASSPQGGYEKLFF
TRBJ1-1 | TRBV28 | CASSPTDLNTEAFF
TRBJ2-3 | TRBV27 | CASSLSRTSGRNAQYF
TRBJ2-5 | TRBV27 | CASKGYQETQYF
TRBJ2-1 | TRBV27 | CASSLSGGRTNNEQFF
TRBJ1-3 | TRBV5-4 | CASSRGQGGNTIYF
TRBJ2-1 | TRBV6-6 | CASTRDRGPEQFF
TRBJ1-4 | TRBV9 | CASSDRGTNEKLFF
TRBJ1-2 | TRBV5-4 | CASSLQSGNGYTF
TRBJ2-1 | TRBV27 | CASSWKRDSNEQFF
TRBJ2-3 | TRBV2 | CASPDRGLIDTQYF
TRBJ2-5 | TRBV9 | CASSVGDGGETQYF
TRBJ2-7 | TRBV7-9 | CASTGRGYEQYF
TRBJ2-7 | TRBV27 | CASRRSSYEQYF